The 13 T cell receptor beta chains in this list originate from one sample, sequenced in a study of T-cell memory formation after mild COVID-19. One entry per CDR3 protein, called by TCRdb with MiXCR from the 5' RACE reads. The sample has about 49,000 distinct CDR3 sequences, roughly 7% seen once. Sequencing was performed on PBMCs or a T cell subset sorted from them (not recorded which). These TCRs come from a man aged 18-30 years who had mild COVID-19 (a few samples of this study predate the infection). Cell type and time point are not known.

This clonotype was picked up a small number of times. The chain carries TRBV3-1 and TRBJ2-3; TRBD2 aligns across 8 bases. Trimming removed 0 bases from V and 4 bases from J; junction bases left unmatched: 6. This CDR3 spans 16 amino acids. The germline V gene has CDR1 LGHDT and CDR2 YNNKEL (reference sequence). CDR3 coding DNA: TGTGCCAGCAGCCAAGATATAGCGGGGCGTTCAGATACGCAGTATTTT. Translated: CASSQDIAGRSDTQYF.

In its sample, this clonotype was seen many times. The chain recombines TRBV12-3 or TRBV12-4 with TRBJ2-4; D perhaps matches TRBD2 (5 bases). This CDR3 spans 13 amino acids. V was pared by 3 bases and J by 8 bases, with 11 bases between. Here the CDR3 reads CASSFRGQDIQYF. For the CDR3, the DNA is TGTGCCAGCAGTTTCCGGGGTCAGGACATTCAGTACTTC.

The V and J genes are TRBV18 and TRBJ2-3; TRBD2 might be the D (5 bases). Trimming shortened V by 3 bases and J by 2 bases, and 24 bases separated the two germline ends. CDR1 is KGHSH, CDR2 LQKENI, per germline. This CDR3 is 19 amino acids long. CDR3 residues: CASSPTMDVSSPATDTQYF. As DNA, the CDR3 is TGTGCCAGCTCACCTACCATGGATGTGTCTAGCCCAGCCACAGATACGCAGTATTTT.

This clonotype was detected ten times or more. In DNA form, the CDR3 reads TGCAGTGCTCCCCAACTAGCGGGGGCGTACGGGGATACGCAGTATTTT. Protein product: CSAPQLAGAYGDTQYF. The chain joins TRBV20-1 to TRBJ2-3; 11 bases match TRBD2. Germline-derived CDR1 and CDR2 are DFQATT and SNEGSKA (reference sequence). The V gene end was trimmed by 5 bases and the J gene end by 6 bases; junction bases not matched to a gene: 13. This CDR3 contains 16 residues.

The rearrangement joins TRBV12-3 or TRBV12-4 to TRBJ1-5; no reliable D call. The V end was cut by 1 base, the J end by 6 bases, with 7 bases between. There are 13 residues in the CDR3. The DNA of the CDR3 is TGTGCCAGCAGTTTAGGGGCTCGTCAGCCCCAGCATTTT. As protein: CASSLGARQPQHF.

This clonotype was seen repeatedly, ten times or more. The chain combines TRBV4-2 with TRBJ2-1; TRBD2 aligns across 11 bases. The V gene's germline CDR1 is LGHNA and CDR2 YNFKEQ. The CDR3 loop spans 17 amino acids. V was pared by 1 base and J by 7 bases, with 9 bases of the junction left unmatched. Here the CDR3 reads CASSQVSLTSGVNEQFF. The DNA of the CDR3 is TGTGCCAGCAGCCAAGTGTCGCTGACTAGCGGGGTGAATGAGCAGTTCTTC.

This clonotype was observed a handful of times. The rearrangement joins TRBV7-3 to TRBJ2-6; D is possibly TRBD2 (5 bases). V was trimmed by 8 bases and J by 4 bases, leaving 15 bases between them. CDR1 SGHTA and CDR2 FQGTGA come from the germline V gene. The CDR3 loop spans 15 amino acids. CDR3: CASSRETAGANVLTF. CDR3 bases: TGTGCCAGCTCAAGGGAGACCGCCGGGGCCAACGTCCTGACTTTC.

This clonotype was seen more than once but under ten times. Here the CDR3 DNA reads TGTGCCAGCAGCCAATTTTGGGGGTCCACAGATACGCAGTATTTT. Its protein is CASSQFWGSTDTQYF. This chain joins TRBV3-1 and TRBJ2-3; D could derive from TRBD1 or TRBD2 (5 bases each). This CDR3 comprises 15 residues. Looked up from germline, CDR1 is LGHDT and CDR2 is YNNKEL (reference sequence). Trimming took 2 bases from V and 2 from J, leaving 11 bases between them.

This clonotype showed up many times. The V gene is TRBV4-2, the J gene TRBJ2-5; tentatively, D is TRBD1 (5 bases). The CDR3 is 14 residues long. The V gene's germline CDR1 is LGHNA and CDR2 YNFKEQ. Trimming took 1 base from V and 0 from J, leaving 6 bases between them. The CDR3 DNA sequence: TGTGCCAGCAGCCAAGGGACAAACCAAGAGACCCAGTACTTC. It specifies CASSQGTNQETQYF.

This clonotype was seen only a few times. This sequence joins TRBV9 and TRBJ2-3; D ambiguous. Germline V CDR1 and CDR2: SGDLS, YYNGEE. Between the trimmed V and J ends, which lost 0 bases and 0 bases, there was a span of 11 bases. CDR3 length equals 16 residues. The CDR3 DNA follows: TGTGCCAGCAGCGTAGGGGGATGGCGTAGCACAGATACGCAGTATTTT. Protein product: CASSVGGWRSTDTQYF.

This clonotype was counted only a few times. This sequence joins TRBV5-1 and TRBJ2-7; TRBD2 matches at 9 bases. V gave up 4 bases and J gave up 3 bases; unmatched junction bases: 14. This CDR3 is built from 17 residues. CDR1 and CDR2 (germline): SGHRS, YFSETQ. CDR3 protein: CASSSGRIQTGNYEQYF. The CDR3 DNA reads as TGCGCCAGCAGCAGCGGGAGGATCCAGACAGGAAACTACGAGCAGTACTTC.

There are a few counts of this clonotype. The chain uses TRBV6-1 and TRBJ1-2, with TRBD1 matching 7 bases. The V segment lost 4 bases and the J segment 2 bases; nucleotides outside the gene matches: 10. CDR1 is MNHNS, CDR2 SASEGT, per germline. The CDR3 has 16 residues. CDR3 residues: CASSVGTGELNYGYTF. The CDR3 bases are TGTGCCAGCAGTGTAGGCACAGGGGAATTAAACTATGGCTACACCTTC.

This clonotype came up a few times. The CDR3 loop reads CASTRQDSYEQYF. For the CDR3, the DNA is TGTGCCAGCACCCGACAGGACTCCTACGAGCAGTACTTC. V usage is TRBV2 and J usage is TRBJ2-7; D may be TRBD1 (6 bases). CDR1 is SNHLY and CDR2 is FYNNEI in the germline V gene. This CDR3 is built from 13 residues. V gave up 7 bases and J gave up 0 bases, with 10 bases separating them.